Presented here are 30 T cell receptor beta chains from one specimen sequenced in a study of cytomegalovirus exposure and HLA in healthy donors. Both 60 Vbeta primers and 13 Jbeta primers went into the PCR. The assay was immunoSEQ multiplex PCR, and TCRdb's table has in-frame clones only and misses some. In the table there are some 200,000 clones, roughly 78% of which are singletons. Sequencing was done on a sample of PBMCs. The receptors shown here come from a boy between 10 and 17 years old in good health and CMV-seronegative.

This chain links TRBV18 with TRBJ1-1; TRBD1 matches at 8 bases. Unmatched junction bases numbered 5, after V lost 1 base and J lost 4 bases. Germline V gives CDR1 KGHSH, CDR2 LQKENI. The CDR3 runs to 15 residues. The chain's CDR3 is CASSPREGTGTEAFF. The CDR3 DNA reads TGTGCCAGCTCACCACGGGAAGGGACAGGCACTGAAGCTTTCTTT.

This clone was recorded a few times. This rearrangement joins TRBV29-1 to TRBJ2-7; 13 bases fit TRBD2. This CDR3 has 20 residues. CDR1 SQVTM and CDR2 ANQGSEA come from the germline V gene. V lost 2 bases and J lost 0; bases outside the gene matches: 16. The CDR3: CSVELGLAGDITTSSYEQYF. The DNA for the CDR3 is TGCAGCGTTGAATTAGGACTAGCGGGGGACATAACGACTAGCTCCTACGAGCAGTACTTC.

The chain recombines TRBV15 with TRBJ1-4; D may be TRBD1 (5 bases). Germline CDR1 LNHNV, CDR2 YYDKDF (reference sequence). V was pared by 1 base and J by 8 bases, with 14 bases between. This CDR3 is 15 amino acids long. CDR3 in DNA: TGTGCCACCAGCAGAGCAGGGAGGTCTGGGGAAAAACTGTTTTTT. Translated, it gives CATSRAGRSGEKLFF.

The gene calls are TRBV5-6 and TRBJ1-1; 9 bases map to TRBD1. The germline gives CDR1 SGHDT, CDR2 YYEEEE. Trimming took 4 bases from V and 4 from J; bases not matched to a gene: 8. The CDR3 has 15 amino acids. CDR3 sequence reads: CASSPGTGRITEAFF. The CDR3 DNA reads TGTGCCAGCAGCCCCGGGACAGGGAGGATCACTGAAGCTTTCTTT.

The chain links TRBV19 to TRBJ1-2; 8 positions match TRBD1. The CDR3 sequence is 13 residues long. J gave up 7 bases and V 7 bases, and 8 bases lay outside the gene matches. The germline gives CDR1 LNHDA, CDR2 SQIVND (reference sequence). In nucleotides, the CDR3 is TGTGCCAGTAACGCAGGGGGCTTCCGTGGCTACACCTTC. It yields the protein CASNAGGFRGYTF. Together with reference TRBV19 and TRBJ1-2, the CDR3 gives the full variable domain: DGGITQSPKYLFRKEGQNVTLSCEQNLNHDAMYWYRQDPGQGLRLIYYSQIVNDFQKGDIAEGYSVSREKKESFPLTVTSAQKNPTAFYLCASNAGGFRGYTFGSGTRLTVV.

The V call is TRBV19, the J call TRBJ2-3, with TRBD2 identical over 13 bases. V gave up 5 bases and J gave up 4 bases; unmatched junction bases: 6. The CDR3 loop spans 16 amino acids. Germline V gene lookup returns CDR1 LNHDA and CDR2 SQIVND (reference sequence). The CDR3 sequence is CASSLRTSGSADTQYF. The CDR3 DNA reads as TGTGCCAGTAGTCTTAGGACTAGCGGGAGCGCAGATACGCAGTATTTT. The complete variable domain, with remaining parts taken from reference TRBV19 and TRBJ2-3, reads DGGITQSPKYLFRKEGQNVTLSCEQNLNHDAMYWYRQDPGQGLRLIYYSQIVNDFQKGDIAEGYSVSREKKESFPLTVTSAQKNPTAFYLCASSLRTSGSADTQYFGPGTRLTVL.

This rearrangement joins TRBV4-3 to TRBJ2-5, with a possible D match to TRBD1 (5 bases). The tail of the sequence fits TRBJ2-7 better, so the J call may be wrong. There are 14 residues in the CDR3. Germline V gives CDR1 LGHNA, CDR2 YSLEER. The CDR3 coding sequence is TGCGCCAGCAGCCAATTCCAGGGTTCCTACGAGCAGTACTTC. It yields the protein CASSQFQGSYEQYF.

This clone has just one count. This chain connects TRBV6-1 to TRBJ2-3; TRBD2 matches 10 bases. The V gene end was trimmed by 6 bases and the J gene end by 2 bases; junction bases not matched to a gene: 2. This CDR3 region has 14 residues. The germline gives CDR1 MNHNS, CDR2 SASEGT. Written as DNA, the CDR3 is TGTGCCAGCAGACTAGCGGGGACCACAGATACGCAGTATTTT. It translates to CASRLAGTTDTQYF.

The V gene is TRBV9, the J gene TRBJ1-1; 10 bases match TRBD1. CDR1 is SGDLS and CDR2 is YYNGEE in the germline V gene. This CDR3 is 16 amino acids long. V was clipped by 3 bases and J by 4 bases; unmatched bases: 9. As DNA, the CDR3 is TGTGCCAGCAGCGACGGGACAGGGGCTTCCTTCACTGAAGCTTTCTTT. This encodes CASSDGTGASFTEAFF.

This clone was observed once. The V and J genes are TRBV9 and TRBJ2-6, with D maybe TRBD1 (5 bases). V was clipped by 0 bases and J by 1 base, with 8 bases between them. This CDR3 has 16 amino acids. CDR1 and CDR2 (germline): SGDLS, YYNGEE. CDR3 protein: CASSVARGSGANVLTF. CDR3 DNA: TGTGCCAGCAGCGTAGCTAGGGGTTCTGGGGCCAACGTCCTGACTTTC.

This rearrangement joins TRBV30 to TRBJ1-5; no clear D gene. Germline CDR1 is GTSNPN and CDR2 is SVGIG (reference sequence). The CDR3 is 15 residues long. Trimming removed 1 base from V and 5 bases from J, with 15 bases in between. This CDR3 reads CAWSATLGGDQPQHF. In DNA, the CDR3 is TGTGCCTGGAGTGCGACCTTAGGAGGCGATCAGCCCCAGCATTTT.

The genes are TRBV2 and TRBJ1-5; TRBD1 matches 9 bases. From germline, CDR1 is SNHLY and CDR2 FYNNEI. The CDR3 has 14 amino acids. The ends lost 6 bases at V and 5 bases at J; junction bases unmatched: 5. CDR3 DNA: TGTGCCAGCAGGGGGGACAGGGTGGATCAGCCCCAGCATTTT. Translated, it gives CASRGDRVDQPQHF.

This chain joins TRBV9 and TRBJ2-3, with unresolved D. Trimming pared 4 bases from V and 0 bases from J, leaving 6 bases between. Germline values: CDR1 SGDLS, CDR2 YYNGEE. This CDR3 is 13 amino acids long. The CDR3 reads CASSLTSTDTQYF. The CDR3 DNA reads as TGTGCCAGCAGCTTAACTAGCACAGATACGCAGTATTTT.

The chain recombines TRBV5-1 with TRBJ2-7; possibly TRBD2 for D (5 bases). Trimming took 2 bases from V and 7 from J, leaving 7 bases between them. Germline V CDR1 and CDR2: SGHRS, YFSETQ. The CDR3 spans 11 residues. The CDR3 nucleotides read TGCGCCAGCAGCTTCGGAGGTGAGCAGTACTTC. As protein: CASSFGGEQYF.

CDR3 nucleotide sequence: TGTGCCATCAGTTCTGTCGGGACAGGAGTGACTGGAAACACCATATATTTT. Amino acid sequence: CAISSVGTGVTGNTIYF. The rearrangement links TRBV10-3 to TRBJ1-3; 8 bases line up with TRBD1. The CDR3 runs to 17 residues. V was clipped by 5 bases and J by 2 bases; unmatched bases: 11. CDR1 ENHRY and CDR2 SYGVKD come from the germline V gene.

The chain uses TRBV7-3 and TRBJ2-3; 12 positions match TRBD2. Germline CDR1 and CDR2: SGHTA and FQGTGA. The CDR3 spans 17 residues. V was clipped by 5 bases and J by 6 bases; unmatched bases: 12. CDR3 DNA: TGTGCCAGCAGCCCCGATGGACTAGCGGGATGGTCCGATACGCAGTATTTT. It encodes CASSPDGLAGWSDTQYF.

The rearrangement joins TRBV5-4 to TRBJ2-1; 7 bases fit TRBD2. The germline V gene encodes CDR1 SGHNT and CDR2 YYREEE (reference sequence). The junction had 13 bases not matched to a gene; V was cut back by 7 bases and J by 0 bases. This CDR3 is 17 amino acids long. Written as DNA, the CDR3 is TGTGCCAGCTTCACGGGGGGTCGAACGAGCTCCTACAATGAGCAGTTCTTC. Translation: CASFTGGRTSSYNEQFF.

Written as DNA, the CDR3 is TGCAGTGCCGGACATCGCTATGGCTACACCTTC. Translated: CSAGHRYGYTF. The chain carries TRBV20-1 and TRBJ1-2; D may be TRBD1 (5 bases). The CDR3 length is 11 residues. The ends were cut back, 6 bases at V and 4 bases at J, with 9 bases in the middle. The germline V gene has CDR1 DFQATT and CDR2 SNEGSKA (reference sequence).

The CDR3 reads CASSLSSGGREQYF. The CDR3 DNA is TGTGCCAGCAGTTTATCCAGCGGGGGTAGGGAGCAGTACTTC. The gene calls are TRBV27 and TRBJ2-7; 8 bases are a match to TRBD2. Germline V gene data show CDR1 as MNHEY and CDR2 as SMNVEV (reference sequence). The CDR3 has 14 residues. J gave up 7 bases and V 0 bases, and 5 bases lay outside the gene matches.

This chain joins TRBV30 and TRBJ1-3; 8 bases are a match to TRBD1. V shed 4 bases, J shed 3 bases, and the junction held 11 bases outside the gene matches. The CDR3 is 16 residues long. CDR1 is GTSNPN and CDR2 is SVGIG in the germline V gene (reference sequence). CDR3 sequence: CAWIRQGMGGGNTIYF. DNA of the CDR3: TGTGCCTGGATAAGACAGGGGATGGGTGGTGGAAACACCATATATTTT. Full variable domain (remainder filled in from reference TRBV30 and TRBJ1-3): SQTIHQWPATLVQPVGSPLSLECTVEGTSNPNLYWYRQAAGRGLQLLFYSVGIGQISSEVPQNLSASRPQDRQFILSSKKLLLSDSGFYLCAWIRQGMGGGNTIYFGEGSWLTVV.

The table lists this clone with a few counts. This chain connects TRBV4-2 to TRBJ1-2; 9 bases align to TRBD1. Per the germline V gene, CDR1 is LGHNA and CDR2 is YNFKEQ. The CDR3 covers 19 residues. J gave up 5 bases and V 2 bases, and 18 bases lay outside the gene matches. The CDR3: CASSQFTSGQGTPFYGYTF. The CDR3 region has the DNA TGTGCCAGCAGCCAATTCACCAGCGGACAGGGGACTCCTTTTTATGGCTACACCTTC.

The sample holds a few counts of this clone. The chain carries TRBV27 and TRBJ2-5, with D maybe TRBD2 (5 bases). Germline V CDR1 and CDR2: MNHEY, SMNVEV (reference sequence). V was clipped by 8 bases and J by 5 bases, with 18 bases between them. The CDR3 spans 14 residues. The CDR3 region has the DNA TGTGCCAGCGGCGCCGGAGGAAGGCGGGAGACCCAGTACTTC. It yields the protein CASGAGGRRETQYF.

This clone was counted a single time. This chain joins TRBV27 and TRBJ1-5; D may be TRBD1 (5 bases). V was trimmed by 3 bases and J by 5 bases, leaving 17 bases between them. CDR3 length: 16 residues. In germline, CDR1 is MNHEY, CDR2 SMNVEV (reference sequence). The CDR3 DNA reads as TGTGCCAGCAGTTTTCCCCAGGGTGCGGGGGATCAGCCCCAGCATTTT. This gives the protein CASSFPQGAGDQPQHF.

The rearrangement links TRBV6-1 to TRBJ2-6; 9 bases are shared with TRBD1. V gave up 2 bases and J gave up 3 bases; unmatched junction bases: 8. The germline gives CDR1 MNHNS, CDR2 SASEGT. There are 18 residues in the CDR3. The CDR3 loop reads CASSERAQGAYGANVLTF. For the CDR3, the DNA is TGTGCCAGCAGTGAAAGGGCACAGGGGGCGTATGGGGCCAACGTCCTGACTTTC.

V is TRBV7-3 and J is TRBJ2-1, with 10 positions matching TRBD2. The V gene's germline CDR1 is SGHTA and CDR2 FQGTGA. The CDR3 has 16 amino acids. The V segment lost 1 base and the J segment 8 bases; nucleotides outside the gene matches: 8. CDR3 in DNA: TGTGCCAGCAGCTTAATCGGGCTAGCGGGAGACGATGAGCAGTTCTTC. Translation: CASSLIGLAGDDEQFF.

The V gene is TRBV4-1, the J gene TRBJ2-3, with D possibly TRBD2 on 5 matching bases. Trimming cost V 0 bases and J 0 bases, with 10 bases left between them. Germline V gene lookup returns CDR1 MGHRA and CDR2 YSYEKL. The CDR3 is made up of 16 amino acids. CDR3 in DNA: TGCGCCAGCAGCCAAGAGCCTAGCCCCAGCACAGATACGCAGTATTTT. Translated: CASSQEPSPSTDTQYF.

The chain employs TRBV27 and TRBJ2-7, with no clear D. Germline V CDR1 and CDR2: MNHEY, SMNVEV (reference sequence). Trimming cost V 6 bases and J 2 bases, with 17 bases left between them. The CDR3 loop spans 15 amino acids. CDR3 DNA: TGTGCCAGCAGCCCCCCAGGCTTCCCGGCCTACGAGCAGTACTTC. It codes for CASSPPGFPAYEQYF.

The V and J genes are TRBV5-1 and TRBJ1-1; D unclear. The CDR3 has 11 residues. Germline V CDR1 and CDR2: SGHRS, YFSETQ. The V end lost 4 bases, the J end lost 7 bases, and 8 bases lay between the germline ends. CDR3 DNA: TGCGCCAGCAGCGCAGGATATGAAGCTTTCTTT. Its translation: CASSAGYEAFF.

This clone was observed once. V usage is TRBV9 and J usage is TRBJ2-5, with a tentative D call TRBD2 (6 bases). Germline CDR1 and CDR2: SGDLS and YYNGEE. V was cut by 5 bases and J by 4 bases, with 15 bases left in between. The CDR3 runs to 14 residues. The CDR3 DNA sequence: TGTGCCAGCAGTGCGGGGAGCGGCAGAGAGACCCAGTACTTC. This codes for CASSAGSGRETQYF.

J is TRBJ1-2 and V is TRBV29-1, with D maybe TRBD1 (6 bases). The CDR3 runs 12 residues. Trimming pared 2 bases from V and 7 bases from J, leaving 11 bases between. CDR1 and CDR2 (germline): SQVTM, ANQGSEA. In nucleotides, the CDR3 is TGCAGCGTTGAATGGCAGGGGTCTGGCTACACCTTC. This encodes CSVEWQGSGYTF.